This entry is about one T cell receptor beta chain. cDNA prepared by RNA extraction and subsequent reverse transcription served as the template for sequencing. Some clones are missing from TCRdb's copy, which holds only in-frame ones; the method was immunoSEQ multiplex PCR. In the table there are under 300,000 clones, approximately 61% of which are singletons. The data stem from a study of CD8+ T cells in alopecia areata. Study details: Oral tofacitinib (5 to 10 mg twice daily) was administered to treated patients. A 6-month off-drug phase came after tofacitinib, which had lasted 6 to 18 months.

It was from alopecia areata patients that lesional scalp punch biopsies and peripheral blood were collected. Starting from PBMCs, sorting isolated CD4+ and CD8+ T cells. Germline loops: CDR1 SGDLS, CDR2 YYNGEE. Trimming removed 0 bases from V and 4 bases from J; junction bases left unmatched: 0. CDR3 size: 13 residues. This rearrangement joins TRBV9 to TRBJ1-2, with 7 bases identical to TRBD1. The sequenced sample was CD4+ T cells sorted from blood, obtained at week 0. This sequence originates from a human donor with alopecia areata. The CDR3 DNA reads as TGTGCCAGCAGCGTAGCAGGGGGCTATGGCTACACCTTC. Amino acids: CASSVAGGYGYTF. The whole variable domain, remainder taken from reference TRBV9 and TRBJ1-2, is DSGVTQTPKHLITATGQRVTLRCSPRSGDLSVYWYQQSLDQGLQFLIQYYNGEERAKGNILERFSAQQFPDLHSELNLSSLELGDSALYFCASSVAGGYGYTFGSGTRLTVV.